One and the same sample provided the 5 T cell receptor beta chains below, sequenced in a study of identical twins. TCRdb re-called the 5' RACE reads through MiXCR, storing one row per CDR3 protein. The top ten clones hold about 0.3% of a sample with roughly 1,500,000 distinct CDR3 sequences, around 29% of them seen once. What was sequenced was cord blood. The origin of the receptors is a newborn girl in good health.

This chain uses TRBV5-1 with TRBJ2-7; D is ambiguous. The V gene lost 7 bases and the J gene lost 2 bases, with 13 bases spanning the gap. The CDR3 sequence is 13 residues long. CDR1 and CDR2 from the germline V gene are SGHRS and YFSETQ. The CDR3 loop reads CASRRSPAYEQYF. The CDR3 DNA reads TGCGCCAGCCGTCGTTCCCCTGCCTACGAGCAGTACTTC.

This sequence joins TRBV5-1 and TRBJ1-4, with TRBD1 matching 7 bases. The CDR3 totals 16 residues. V lost 3 bases to trimming and J lost 3 bases; unmatched junction nucleotides: 8. Germline-derived CDR1 and CDR2 are SGHRS and YFSETQ. The CDR3 DNA reads as TGCGCCAGCAGCTATGACGGGACAGCTTCTAATGAAAAACTGTTTTTT. It yields the protein CASSYDGTASNEKLFF.

This clonotype was observed a handful of times. V and J are TRBV10-3 and TRBJ1-4; TRBD1 matches 8 bases. The CDR3 is 12 residues long. The V gene end was trimmed by 9 bases and the J gene end by 8 bases; junction bases not matched to a gene: 5. Germline loops: CDR1 ENHRY, CDR2 SYGVKD. In DNA, the CDR3 is TGTGCCATTGGACAGGGTGGCGAAAAACTGTTTTTT. This encodes CAIGQGGEKLFF.

The chain employs TRBV19 and TRBJ1-2, with D maybe TRBD1 (5 bases). Trimming took 3 bases from V and 4 from J, leaving 9 bases between them. This CDR3 region has 13 residues. Germline values: CDR1 LNHDA, CDR2 SQIVND (reference sequence). Here the CDR3 reads CASSMGRVYGYTF. CDR3 DNA: TGTGCCAGTAGTATGGGCAGGGTCTATGGCTACACCTTC. The full variable domain, completed using reference TRBV19 and TRBJ1-2, is DGGITQSPKYLFRKEGQNVTLSCEQNLNHDAMYWYRQDPGQGLRLIYYSQIVNDFQKGDIAEGYSVSREKKESFPLTVTSAQKNPTAFYLCASSMGRVYGYTFGSGTRLTVV.

The chain recombines TRBV12-3 or TRBV12-4 with TRBJ2-1, with D possibly matching TRBD2 (6 bases). The DNA end is a closer match to TRBJ2-7, so the J assignment may be wrong. There are 14 residues in the CDR3. This CDR3 is CASIDTSHYNEQYF. DNA of the CDR3: TGTGCCAGCATTGATACTAGCCACTACAATGAGCAGTACTTC.